This TCR beta chain was captured by sequencing in a study of vaccination effects on CD4 cells after COVID-19. Profiling relied on immunoSEQ multiplex PCR, and the TCRdb table lists in-frame clones only, not all of them. The sample records about 27,000 clones, more than 75% being singletons. Within the ViraFEST assay, antigen-specific CD4+ T cells underwent expansion with viral peptide pools prior to sequencing. Having been cultured for around ten days, the cells underwent CD4+ T cell isolation. SARS-CoV-2 infection was confirmed by PCR in the person between March and December 2020. Culturing of some 2 million PBMC per well took place with 8.5 to 10 IU/ml IL-2 and around 10 ug/ml peptides. Germline V gene sequence: CDR1 SGHRS, CDR2 YFSETQ. This CDR3 region has 14 residues. Deletions cut 3 bases from V and 3 bases from J, with 10 bases between. This clone was seen once. What it recognizes is unknown.

This specimen consisted of CD4+ T cells from PBMCs cultured with HCoV-NL63 spike peptides, obtained before COVID-19 vaccination. The chain recombines TRBV5-1 with TRBJ2-1; D is unclear. This clonotype was sampled from a human donor who had a prior SARS-CoV-2 infection. Written as DNA, the CDR3 is TGCGCCAGCAGCTCGTGGACGGACTACAATGAGCAGTTCTTC. This codes for CASSSWTDYNEQFF.